This TCR beta chain was found in a study of blood T cells in healthy people across ages. The CDR3 totals 11 residues. Looked up from germline, CDR1 is SQVTM and CDR2 is ANQGSEA. V was clipped by 3 bases and J by 2 bases, with 4 bases between them. Next came a second PCR, run for about 6 to 12 cycles, which used a sample-barcoded 5' primer along with a J-beta primer mix. Every cDNA was tagged by a template-switch adaptor with 12 random nucleotides. TCRdb called the 5' RACE reads again in MiXCR, with one record for every CDR3 protein. The sample contains 600,000 or so distinct CDR3 sequences, 25% to 35% of which appear only once.

The origin of this receptor is a woman aged 80 or over in good health. Sequenced: blood. The chain couples TRBV29-1 to TRBJ2-5; D is unresolved. The CDR3 sequence is CSVDSQETQYF. The CDR3 region has the DNA TGCAGCGTTGACAGTCAAGAGACCCAGTACTTC.